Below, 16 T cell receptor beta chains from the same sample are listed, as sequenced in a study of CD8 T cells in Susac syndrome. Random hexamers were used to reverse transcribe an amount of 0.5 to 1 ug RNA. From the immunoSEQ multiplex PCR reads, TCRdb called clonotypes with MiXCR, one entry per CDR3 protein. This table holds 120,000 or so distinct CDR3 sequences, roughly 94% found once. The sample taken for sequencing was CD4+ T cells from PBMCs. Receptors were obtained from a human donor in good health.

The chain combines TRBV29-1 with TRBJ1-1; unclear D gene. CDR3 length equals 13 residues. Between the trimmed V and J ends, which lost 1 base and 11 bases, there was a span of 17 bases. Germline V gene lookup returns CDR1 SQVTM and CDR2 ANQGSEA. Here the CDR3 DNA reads TGCAGCGTTGAAGGTTCGCTTTATGATGTGGCTTTCTTT. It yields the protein CSVEGSLYDVAFF.

The DNA of the CDR3 is TGTGCCAGCACCGGGACAGGGGGCTTGAATCAGCCCCAGCATTTT. Amino acids: CASTGTGGLNQPQHF. The chain recombines TRBV2 with TRBJ1-5; 12 bases agree with TRBD1. This CDR3 contains 15 residues. From germline, CDR1 is SNHLY and CDR2 FYNNEI. V shed 7 bases, J shed 4 bases, and the junction held 5 bases outside the gene matches. Supplemented by reference TRBV2 and TRBJ1-5, the full variable domain reads EPEVTQTPSHQVTQMGQEVILRCVPISNHLYFYWYRQILGQKVEFLVSFYNNEISEKSEIFDDQFSVERPDGSNFTLKIRSTKLEDSAMYFCASTGTGGLNQPQHFGDGTRLSIL.

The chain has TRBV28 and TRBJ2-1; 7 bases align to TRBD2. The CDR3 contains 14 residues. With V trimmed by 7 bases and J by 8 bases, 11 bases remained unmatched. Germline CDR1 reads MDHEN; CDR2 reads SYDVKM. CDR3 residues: CASTGAGPPDEQFF. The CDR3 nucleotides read TGTGCCAGCACCGGAGCGGGGCCCCCCGATGAGCAGTTCTTC.

This chain's CDR3 is CSASLTPTYEQYF. The CDR3 nucleotides read TGCAGTGCTAGCCTGACACCCACCTACGAGCAGTACTTC. The rearrangement links TRBV20-1 to TRBJ2-7, with unresolved D. The germline gives CDR1 DFQATT, CDR2 SNEGSKA (reference sequence). V was shortened by 3 bases and J by 2 bases, with 11 bases between the two germline ends. The CDR3 is 13 residues long.

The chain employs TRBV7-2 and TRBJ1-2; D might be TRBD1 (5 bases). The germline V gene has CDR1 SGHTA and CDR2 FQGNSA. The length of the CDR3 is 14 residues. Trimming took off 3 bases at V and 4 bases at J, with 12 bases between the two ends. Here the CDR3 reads CASSLMTDLYGYTF. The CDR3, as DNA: TGTGCCAGCAGCTTGATGACAGACCTCTATGGCTACACCTTC.

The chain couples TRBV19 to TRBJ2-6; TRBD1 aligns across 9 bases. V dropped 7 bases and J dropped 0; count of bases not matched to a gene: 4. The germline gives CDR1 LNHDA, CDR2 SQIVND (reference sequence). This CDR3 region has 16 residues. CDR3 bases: TGTGCCAGTACCTCGACAGGGGGCTCTGGGGCCAACGTCCTGACTTTC. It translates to CASTSTGGSGANVLTF.

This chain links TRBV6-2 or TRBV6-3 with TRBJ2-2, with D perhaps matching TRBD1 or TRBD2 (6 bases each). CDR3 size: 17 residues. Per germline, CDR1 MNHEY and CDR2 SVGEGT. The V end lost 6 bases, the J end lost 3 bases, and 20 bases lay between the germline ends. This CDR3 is CASSIQSGRGDTGELFF. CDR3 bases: TGTGCCAGCAGCATTCAGTCGGGAAGGGGGGACACCGGGGAGCTGTTTTTT.

The DNA of the CDR3 is TGTGCCAGCAGCCAGTTACTAGCGGGAGAGGGCGGGGAGCTGTTTTTT. This gives the protein CASSQLLAGEGGELFF. The chain uses TRBV4-2 and TRBJ2-2, with 11 bases that match TRBD2. Trimming removed 3 bases from V and 7 bases from J; junction bases left unmatched: 7. The CDR3 totals 16 residues. The germline CDR1 and CDR2 sequences are LGHNA and YNFKEQ.

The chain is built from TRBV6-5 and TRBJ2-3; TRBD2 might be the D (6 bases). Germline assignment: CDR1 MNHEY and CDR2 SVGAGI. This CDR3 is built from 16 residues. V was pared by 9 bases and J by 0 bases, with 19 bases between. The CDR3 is CASSPGDYSSTDTQYF. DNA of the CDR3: TGTGCCAGTAGTCCGGGAGATTACTCTAGCACAGATACGCAGTATTTT.

The CDR3 coding sequence is TGTGCCAGCAGTTTAGACAGGGTACCTGAAGCTTTCTTT. Protein: CASSLDRVPEAFF. The rearrangement uses TRBV12-3 or TRBV12-4 and TRBJ1-1; D possibly corresponds to TRBD1 (6 bases). The CDR3 totals 13 residues. Trimming took off 1 base at V and 6 bases at J, with 9 bases between the two ends.

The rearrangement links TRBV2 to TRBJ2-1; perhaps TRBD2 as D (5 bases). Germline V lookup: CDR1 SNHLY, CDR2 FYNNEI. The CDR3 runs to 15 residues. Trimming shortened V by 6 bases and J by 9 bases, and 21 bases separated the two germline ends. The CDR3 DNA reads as TGTGCCAGCAGCAACCGACTAAGATCGGGTGTTGAGCAGTTCTTC. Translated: CASSNRLRSGVEQFF.

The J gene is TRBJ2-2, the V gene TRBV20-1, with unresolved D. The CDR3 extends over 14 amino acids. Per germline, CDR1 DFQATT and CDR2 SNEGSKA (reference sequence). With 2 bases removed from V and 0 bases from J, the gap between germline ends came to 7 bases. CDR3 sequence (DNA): TGCAGTGCTAGAATAGCAGCGAACACCGGGGAGCTGTTTTTT. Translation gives CSARIAANTGELFF.

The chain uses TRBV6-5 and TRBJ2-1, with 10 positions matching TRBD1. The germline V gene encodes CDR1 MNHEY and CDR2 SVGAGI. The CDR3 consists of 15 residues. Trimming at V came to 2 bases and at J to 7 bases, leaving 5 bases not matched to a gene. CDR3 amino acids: CASSYKGQGLNEQFF. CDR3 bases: TGTGCCAGCAGTTACAAGGGACAGGGGTTAAATGAGCAGTTCTTC.

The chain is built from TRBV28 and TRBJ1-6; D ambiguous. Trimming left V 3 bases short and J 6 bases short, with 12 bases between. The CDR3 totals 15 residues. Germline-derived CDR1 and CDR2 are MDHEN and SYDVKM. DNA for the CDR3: TGTGCCAGCAGTTTGGTTCGTCCATCTAATTCACCCCTCCACTTT. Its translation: CASSLVRPSNSPLHF.

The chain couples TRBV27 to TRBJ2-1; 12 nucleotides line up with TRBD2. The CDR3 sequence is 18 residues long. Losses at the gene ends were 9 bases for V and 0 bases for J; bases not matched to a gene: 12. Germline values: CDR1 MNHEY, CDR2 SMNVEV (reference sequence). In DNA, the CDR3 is TGTGCCAGTTGTGGGGAACCGGGACTAGCGGGCTCCTACAATGAGCAGTTCTTC. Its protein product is CASCGEPGLAGSYNEQFF.

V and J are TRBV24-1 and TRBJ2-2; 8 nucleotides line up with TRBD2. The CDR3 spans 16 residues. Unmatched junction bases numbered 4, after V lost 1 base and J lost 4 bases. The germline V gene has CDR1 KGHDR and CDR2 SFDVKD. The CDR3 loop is CATSDFWLAGTGELFF. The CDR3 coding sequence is TGTGCCACCAGTGATTTTTGGCTAGCGGGCACCGGGGAGCTGTTTTTT.